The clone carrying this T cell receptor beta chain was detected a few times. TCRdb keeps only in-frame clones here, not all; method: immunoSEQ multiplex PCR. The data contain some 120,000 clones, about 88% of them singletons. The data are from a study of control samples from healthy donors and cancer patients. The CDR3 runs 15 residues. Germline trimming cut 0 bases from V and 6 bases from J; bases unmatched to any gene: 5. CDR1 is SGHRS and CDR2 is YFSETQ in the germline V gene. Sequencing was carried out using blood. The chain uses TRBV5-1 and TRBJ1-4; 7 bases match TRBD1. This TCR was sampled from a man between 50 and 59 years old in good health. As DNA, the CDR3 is TGCGCCAGCAGCTTGGCCTCGACAGGGTATGAAAAACTGTTTTTT. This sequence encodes CASSLASTGYEKLFF. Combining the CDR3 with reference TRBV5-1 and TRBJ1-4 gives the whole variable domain KAGVTQTPRYLIKTRGQQVTLSCSPISGHRSVSWYQQTPGQGLQFLFEYFSETQRNKGNFPGRFSGRQFSNSRSEMNVSTLELGDSALYLCASSLASTGYEKLFFGSGTQLSVL.